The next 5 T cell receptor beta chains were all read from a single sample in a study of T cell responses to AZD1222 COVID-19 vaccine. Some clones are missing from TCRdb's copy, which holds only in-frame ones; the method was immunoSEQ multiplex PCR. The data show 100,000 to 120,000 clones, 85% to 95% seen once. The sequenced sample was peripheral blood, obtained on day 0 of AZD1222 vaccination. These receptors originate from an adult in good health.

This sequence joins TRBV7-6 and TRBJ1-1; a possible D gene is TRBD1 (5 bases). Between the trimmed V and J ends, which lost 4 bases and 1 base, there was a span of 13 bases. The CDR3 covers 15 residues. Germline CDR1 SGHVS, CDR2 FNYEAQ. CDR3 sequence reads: CASSSSGHPNTEAFF. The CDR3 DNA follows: TGTGCCAGCAGCTCATCCGGACACCCGAACACTGAAGCTTTCTTT. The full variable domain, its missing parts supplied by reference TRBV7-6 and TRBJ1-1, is GAGVSQSPRYKVTKRGQDVALRCDPISGHVSLYWYRQALGQGPEFLTYFNYEAQQDKSGLPNDRFSAERPEGSISTLTIQRTEQRDSAMYRCASSSSGHPNTEAFFGQGTRLTVV.

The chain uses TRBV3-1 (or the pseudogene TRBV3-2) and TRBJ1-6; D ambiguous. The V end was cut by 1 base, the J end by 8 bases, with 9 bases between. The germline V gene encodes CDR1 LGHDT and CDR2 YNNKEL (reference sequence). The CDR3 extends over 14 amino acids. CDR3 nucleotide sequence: TGTGCCAGCAGCCAAGTCCCGTTCGATTCACCCCTCCACTTT. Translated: CASSQVPFDSPLHF.

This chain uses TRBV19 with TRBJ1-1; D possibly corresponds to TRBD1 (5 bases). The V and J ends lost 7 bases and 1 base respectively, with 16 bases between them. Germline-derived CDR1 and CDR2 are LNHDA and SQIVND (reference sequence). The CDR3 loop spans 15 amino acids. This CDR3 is CASTHSGGWNTEAFF. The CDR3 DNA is TGTGCCAGTACCCATTCCGGGGGTTGGAACACTGAAGCTTTCTTT.

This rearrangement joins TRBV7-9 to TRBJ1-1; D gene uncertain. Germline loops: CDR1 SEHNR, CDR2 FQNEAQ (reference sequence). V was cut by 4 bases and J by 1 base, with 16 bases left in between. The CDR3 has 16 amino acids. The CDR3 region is CASSSILGTGNTEAFF. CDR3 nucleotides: TGTGCCAGCAGCTCAATCTTGGGCACGGGGAACACTGAAGCTTTCTTT.

The CDR3 sequence: CASSFAGKNIQYF. The CDR3 DNA reads as TGTGCCAGCAGCTTCGCGGGAAAAAACATTCAGTACTTC. This rearrangement joins TRBV13 to TRBJ2-4; D perhaps matches TRBD2 (6 bases). This CDR3 has 13 residues. CDR1 is PRHDT and CDR2 is FYEKMQ in the germline V gene (reference sequence). V lost 3 bases and J lost 4, with 7 bases in between. Full variable domain (outside the CDR3, taken from reference TRBV13 and TRBJ2-4): AAGVIQSPRHLIKEKRETATLKCYPIPRHDTVYWYQQGPGQDPQFLISFYEKMQSDKGSIPDRFSAQQFSDYHSELNMSSLELGDSALYFCASSFAGKNIQYFGAGTRLSVL.